Included here is one TCR beta chain sequence, with context. The antigen remains undetermined. These data belong to a study of T cell repertoires in cytomegalovirus infection. In the study overall: CMV infection and matching HLA type were both indicated by public TCR beta signatures. Findings and caveats of the study: Summed frequency of shared TCR beta families picked out CMV carriers who also had the relevant HLA. The ex vivo response was dominated by HLA-C-restricted CMV-specific TCR beta clonotypes.

Each CDR3 protein gets one entry after TCRdb re-called the reads with MiXCR. The sample holds fewer than 1,000,000 distinct CDR3 sequences, about 33% seen once. This receptor was identified in a human donor in good health (CMV status not recorded). Some clones in this sample may be carry-over from other donors' samples. The sequencing here drew on cultured CD8+ T cells from PBMCs, taken from culture after CMV antigen stimulation.

The CDR3 here is CAIRLWTSGDLTSTDTQYF. Here the CDR3 DNA reads TGTGCCATCAGACTGTGGACTAGCGGGGATCTGACTAGCACAGATACGCAGTATTTT. J is TRBJ2-3 and V is TRBV10-3, with 12 positions matching TRBD2. The J segment lost 0 bases and the V segment lost 6 bases, leaving 13 bases of the junction unmatched. Germline CDR1 is ENHRY and CDR2 is SYGVKD. The CDR3 covers 19 residues.